These 6 T cell receptor beta chains originate from one sample sequenced in a study of tumor and adjacent non-tumor tissue in lung cancer listed by TCRdb under 2018. Libraries were prepared through multiplex PCR. These reads were obtained on an Illumina HiSeq 2500. Following protocols modified from ARM-PCR, the researchers constructed TCRbeta libraries through three rounds of nested PCR with primers (Table S4). In-frame beta chains were kept once TCRdb had trimmed the public reads at Q25 with fastp and called clones with MiXCR. CDR3 protein duplicates are merged, each entry listing the most common genes and DNA. The sample table shows 60,000 to 90,000 distinct CDR3 sequences, and under 70% are seen once. The ten largest clones represent 28% of the sample. RNA was isolated from bulk unsorted tissue, and RNA quality was assessed with a NanoDrop ND-1000 and an Agilent 2100. For the normal lung samples, distant non-tumor tissue was collected more than 3 cm away from the tumor edge.

The sample comprised distant non-tumor lung tissue. These receptors were obtained from a woman aged 45-65 years with non-small cell lung cancer.

Concerning this clonotype: The CDR3 carries no conserved terminal phenylalanine or tryptophan, so it likely arises from a read error. The V gene is TRBV4-1, the J gene TRBJ1-1; the D gene is possibly TRBD1 (5 bases). The V end lost 0 bases, the J end lost 4 bases, and 15 bases lay between the germline ends. Per germline, CDR1 MGHRA and CDR2 YSYEKL. This CDR3 has 16 amino acids. The CDR3 protein is CASSQDFYRIGTEAFY. CDR3 DNA sequence: TGCGCCAGCAGCCAAGATTTCTACAGGATCGGCACTGAAGCTTTCTAT.

Points on this clonotype: The junction departs from germline at one end; a sequencing error may be responsible. The V call is TRBV11-2, the J call TRBJ2-7; D ambiguous. Judging by the DNA end, TRBJ2-1 fits better; the J call may be wrong. Germline CDR1 reads SGHAT; CDR2 reads FQNNGV. The CDR3 consists of 14 residues. The CDR3: CASTLTLWNDEQFF. In DNA, the CDR3 is TGTGCCAGCACCTTAACGCTTTGGAACGACGAGCAGTTCTTC.

This clonotype was found once. The conserved phenylalanine or tryptophan is not found at the CDR3 terminus, so this likely reflects a read error. The DNA is left out, because the CDR3 cannot be placed on it with certainty; the CDR3 is given as TCRdb lists it. The V gene is TRBV4-3, the J gene TRBJ2-7; the D call in the table, TRBD2, was not verified against the DNA. CDR1 and CDR2 from the germline V gene are LGHNA and YSLEER. The CDR3 contains 14 residues when both ends are counted. CDR3 residues: CTSSQDQTSGTKYS.

In its sample, this clonotype was seen once. One base away lies a much larger clone, so this may be a sequencing read error. The chain recombines TRBV6-6 with TRBJ2-1, with 9 bases matching TRBD2. After removal of 4 bases from V and 13 bases from J, the junction contained 14 bases not matched to a gene. CDR1 is MNHNY, CDR2 SVGAGI, per germline (reference sequence). The CDR3 sequence is 15 residues long. The CDR3 here is CASSSLGLASPKQFF. Written as DNA, the CDR3 is TGTGCCAGCAGTTCCCTCGGACTAGCGTCCCCGAAACAGTTCTTC.

This sequence joins TRBV4-1 and TRBJ2-3, with D possibly TRBD1 on 6 matching bases. The V end was cut by 1 base, the J end by 2 bases, with 16 bases between. The CDR3 extends over 17 amino acids. Germline-derived CDR1 and CDR2 are MGHRA and YSYEKL. The CDR3 coding sequence is TGCGCCAGCAGCCAAGCAGGGGTGCCGAGACTCACAGATACGCAGTATTTT. Translation gives CASSQAGVPRLTDTQYF.

This clonotype was seen a single time. This may arise from a read error, as a much more abundant clone is one base away. V and J are TRBV28 and TRBJ2-7; 14 nucleotides align to TRBD2. Germline loops: CDR1 MDHEN, CDR2 SYDVKM. With 3 bases clipped from V and 6 bases from J, the junction kept 4 bases outside the gene matches. The CDR3 covers 15 residues. CDR3 DNA sequence: TGTGCCAGCAGTTTCTGGACTAGCGGGAGGCGCGAGCAGTACTTC. Translation: CASSFWTSGRREQYF.